This T cell receptor beta chain was observed in a study of T-cell reconstitution after alpha-beta-depleted transplantation in children. V gave up 5 bases and J gave up 8 bases, with 22 bases separating them. Per germline, CDR1 SGHAT and CDR2 FQNNGV. The CDR3 contains 16 residues. Unique molecular identifiers were incorporated when the TCRbeta library was constructed. TCRdb itself ran the PCR reads through MiXCR, one entry per CDR3 protein. The data contain roughly 500,000 distinct CDR3 sequences, approximately 29% of them singletons. The rearrangement uses TRBV11-2 and TRBJ2-1; D may correspond to TRBD1 or TRBD2 (6 bases each). The sequence was obtained from a human donor who donated a stem cell graft to a child with aplastic anemia. The starting material was PBMCs from the stem cell graft donor, obtained from the stem cell graft. Here the CDR3 DNA reads TGTGCCAGCAGCCTTAGACCGGGGGCGCTTTCGTATGAGCAGTTCTTC. It specifies CASSLRPGALSYEQFF.